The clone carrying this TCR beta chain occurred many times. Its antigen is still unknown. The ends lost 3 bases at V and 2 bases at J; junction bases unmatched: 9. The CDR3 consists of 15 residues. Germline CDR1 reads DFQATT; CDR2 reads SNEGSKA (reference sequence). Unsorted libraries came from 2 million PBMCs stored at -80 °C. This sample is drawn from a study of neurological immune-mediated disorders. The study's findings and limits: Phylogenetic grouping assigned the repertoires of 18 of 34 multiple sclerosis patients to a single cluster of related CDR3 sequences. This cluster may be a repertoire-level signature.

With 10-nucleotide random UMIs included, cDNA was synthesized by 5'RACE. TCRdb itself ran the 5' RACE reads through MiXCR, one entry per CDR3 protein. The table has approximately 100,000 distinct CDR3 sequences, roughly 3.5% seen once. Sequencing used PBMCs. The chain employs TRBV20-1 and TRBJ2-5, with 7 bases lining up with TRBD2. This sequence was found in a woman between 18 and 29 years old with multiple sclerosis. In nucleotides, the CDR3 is TGCAGTGCTAGGGTCATGCTAGCGGTACAAGAGACCCAGTACTTC. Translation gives CSARVMLAVQETQYF.